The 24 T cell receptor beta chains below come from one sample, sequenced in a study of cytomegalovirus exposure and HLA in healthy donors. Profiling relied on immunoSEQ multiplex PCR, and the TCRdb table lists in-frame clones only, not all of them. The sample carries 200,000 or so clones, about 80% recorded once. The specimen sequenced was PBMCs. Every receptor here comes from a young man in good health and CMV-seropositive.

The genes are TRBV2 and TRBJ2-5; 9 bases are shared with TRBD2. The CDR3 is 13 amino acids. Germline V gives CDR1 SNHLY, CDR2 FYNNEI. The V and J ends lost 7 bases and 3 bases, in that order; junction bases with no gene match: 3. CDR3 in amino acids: CASNRLAEETQYF. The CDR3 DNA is TGTGCCAGCAATAGACTAGCGGAAGAGACCCAGTACTTC.

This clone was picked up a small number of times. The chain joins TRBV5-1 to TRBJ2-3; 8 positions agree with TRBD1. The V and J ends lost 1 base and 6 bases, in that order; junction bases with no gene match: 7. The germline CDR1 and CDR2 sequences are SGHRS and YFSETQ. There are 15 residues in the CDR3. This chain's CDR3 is CASSLRGTGIDTQYF. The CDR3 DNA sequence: TGCGCCAGCAGCTTGCGCGGGACAGGCATTGATACGCAGTATTTT.

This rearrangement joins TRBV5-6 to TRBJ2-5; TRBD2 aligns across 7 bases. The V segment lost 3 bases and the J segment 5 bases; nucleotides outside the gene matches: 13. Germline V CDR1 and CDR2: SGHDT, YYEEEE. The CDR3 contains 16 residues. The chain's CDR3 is CASSSAGGRSWETQYF. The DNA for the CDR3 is TGTGCCAGCAGCTCAGCCGGGGGGAGGTCCTGGGAGACCCAGTACTTC.

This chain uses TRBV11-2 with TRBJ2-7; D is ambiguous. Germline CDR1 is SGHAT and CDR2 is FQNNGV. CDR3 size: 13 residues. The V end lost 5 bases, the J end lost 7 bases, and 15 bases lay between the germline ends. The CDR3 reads CASSPRLYVEQYF. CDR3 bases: TGTGCCAGCAGCCCCAGACTCTACGTAGAGCAGTACTTC.

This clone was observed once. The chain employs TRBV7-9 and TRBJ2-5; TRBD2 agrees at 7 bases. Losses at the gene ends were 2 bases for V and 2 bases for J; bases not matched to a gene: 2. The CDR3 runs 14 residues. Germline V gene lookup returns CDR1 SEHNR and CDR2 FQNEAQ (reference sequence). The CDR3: CASSLPSGQETQYF. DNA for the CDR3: TGTGCCAGCAGCTTACCTAGCGGTCAAGAGACCCAGTACTTC.

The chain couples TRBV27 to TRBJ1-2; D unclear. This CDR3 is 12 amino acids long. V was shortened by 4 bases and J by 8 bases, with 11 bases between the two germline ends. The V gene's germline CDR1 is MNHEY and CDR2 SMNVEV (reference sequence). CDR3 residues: CASSSEFRGYTF. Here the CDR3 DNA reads TGTGCCAGCAGTTCGGAGTTTAGGGGCTACACCTTC.

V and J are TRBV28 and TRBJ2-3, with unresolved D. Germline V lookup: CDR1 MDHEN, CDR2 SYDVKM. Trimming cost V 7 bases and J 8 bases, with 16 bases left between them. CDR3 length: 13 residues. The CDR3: CASTPPADVTQYF. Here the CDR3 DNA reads TGTGCCAGCACCCCCCCCGCAGATGTTACGCAGTATTTT.

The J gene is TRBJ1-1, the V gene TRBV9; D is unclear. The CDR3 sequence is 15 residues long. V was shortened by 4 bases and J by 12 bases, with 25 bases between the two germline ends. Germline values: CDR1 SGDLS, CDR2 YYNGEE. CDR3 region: CASSPAEGPVYPPFF. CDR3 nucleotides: TGTGCCAGCAGCCCCGCGGAGGGCCCGGTCTATCCCCCTTTCTTT.

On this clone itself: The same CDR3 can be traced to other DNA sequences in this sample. CDR3 nucleotides: TGTGCCAGCAGCGTAGAGGGGGCCTCCACAGATACGCAGTATTTT. Its protein is CASSVEGASTDTQYF. The rearrangement uses TRBV9 and TRBJ2-3, with 7 bases fitting TRBD1. Germline assignment: CDR1 SGDLS and CDR2 YYNGEE. The V gene end was trimmed by 0 bases and the J gene end by 2 bases; junction bases not matched to a gene: 3. This CDR3 spans 15 amino acids.

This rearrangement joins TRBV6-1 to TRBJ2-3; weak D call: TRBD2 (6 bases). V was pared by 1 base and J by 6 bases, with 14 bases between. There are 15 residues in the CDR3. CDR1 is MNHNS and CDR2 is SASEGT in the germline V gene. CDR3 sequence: CASSEGRLVSDTQYF. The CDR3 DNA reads TGTGCCAGCAGTGAAGGGAGACTAGTTTCGGATACGCAGTATTTT.

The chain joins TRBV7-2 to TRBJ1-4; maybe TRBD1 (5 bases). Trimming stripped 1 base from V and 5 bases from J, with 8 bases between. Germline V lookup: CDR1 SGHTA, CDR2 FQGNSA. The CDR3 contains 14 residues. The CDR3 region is CASSLGQGNEKLFF. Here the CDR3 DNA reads TGTGCCAGCAGCTTAGGGCAGGGAAATGAAAAACTGTTTTTT. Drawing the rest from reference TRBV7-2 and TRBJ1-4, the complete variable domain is GAGVSQSPSNKVTEKGKDVELRCDPISGHTALYWYRQSLGQGLEFLIYFQGNSAPDKSGLPSDRFSAERTGGSVSTLTIQRTQQEDSAVYLCASSLGQGNEKLFFGSGTQLSVL.

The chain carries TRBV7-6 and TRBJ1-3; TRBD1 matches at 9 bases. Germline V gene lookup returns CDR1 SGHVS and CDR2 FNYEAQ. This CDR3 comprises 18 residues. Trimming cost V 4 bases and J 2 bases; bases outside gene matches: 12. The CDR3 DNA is TGTGCCAGCAGCTCTACAGGGGGCGCCCTGGACGCTGGAAACACCATATATTTT. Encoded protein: CASSSTGGALDAGNTIYF.

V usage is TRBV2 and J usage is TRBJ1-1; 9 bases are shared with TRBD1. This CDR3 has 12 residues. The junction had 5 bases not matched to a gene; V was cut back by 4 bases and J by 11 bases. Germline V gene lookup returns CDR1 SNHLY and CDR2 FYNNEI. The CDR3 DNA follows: TGTGCCAGCAGTGGCGGGACAGGGTTTGCTTTCTTT. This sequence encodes CASSGGTGFAFF.

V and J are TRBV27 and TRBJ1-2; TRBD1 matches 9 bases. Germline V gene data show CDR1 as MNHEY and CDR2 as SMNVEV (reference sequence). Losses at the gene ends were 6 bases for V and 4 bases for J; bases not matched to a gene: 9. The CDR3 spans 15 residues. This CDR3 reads CASRTAGQGVYGYTF. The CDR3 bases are TGTGCCAGCAGAACGGCGGGACAGGGCGTCTATGGCTACACCTTC.

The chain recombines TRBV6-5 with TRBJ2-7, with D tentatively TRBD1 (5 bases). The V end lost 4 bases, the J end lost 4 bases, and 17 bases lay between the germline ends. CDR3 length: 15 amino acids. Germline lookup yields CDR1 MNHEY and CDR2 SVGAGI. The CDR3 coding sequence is TGTGCCAGCAGTTCATCCACCCAGGGTTTTTACGAGCAGTACTTC. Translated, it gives CASSSSTQGFYEQYF.

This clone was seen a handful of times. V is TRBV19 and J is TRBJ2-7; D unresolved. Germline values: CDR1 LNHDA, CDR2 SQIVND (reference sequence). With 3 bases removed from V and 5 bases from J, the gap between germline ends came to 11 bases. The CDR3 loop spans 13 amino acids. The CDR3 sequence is CASSIAVGDEQYF. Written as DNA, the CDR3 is TGTGCCAGTAGTATCGCGGTTGGCGACGAGCAGTACTTC.

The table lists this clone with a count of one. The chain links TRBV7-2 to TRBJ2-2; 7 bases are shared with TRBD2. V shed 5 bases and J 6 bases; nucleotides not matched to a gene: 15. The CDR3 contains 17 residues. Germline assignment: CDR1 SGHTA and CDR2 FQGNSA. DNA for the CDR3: TGTGCCAGCAGCCAAACGCCATTGGCGGGAGTATCCGGGGAGCTGTTTTTT. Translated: CASSQTPLAGVSGELFF.

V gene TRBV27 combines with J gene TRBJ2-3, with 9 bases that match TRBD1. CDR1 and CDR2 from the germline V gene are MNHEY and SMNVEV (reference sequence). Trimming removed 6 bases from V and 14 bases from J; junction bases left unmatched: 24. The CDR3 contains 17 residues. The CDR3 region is CASRPLQGAYERGIGYF. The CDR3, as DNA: TGTGCCAGCAGACCATTACAGGGGGCGTACGAGAGAGGGATCGGGTATTTT.

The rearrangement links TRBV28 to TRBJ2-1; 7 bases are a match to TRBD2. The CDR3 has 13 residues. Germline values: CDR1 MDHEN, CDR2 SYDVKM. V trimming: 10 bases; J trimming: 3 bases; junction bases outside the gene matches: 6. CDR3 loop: CATNRGGYNEQFF. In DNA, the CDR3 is TGTGCCACCAACCGCGGGGGCTACAATGAGCAGTTCTTC.

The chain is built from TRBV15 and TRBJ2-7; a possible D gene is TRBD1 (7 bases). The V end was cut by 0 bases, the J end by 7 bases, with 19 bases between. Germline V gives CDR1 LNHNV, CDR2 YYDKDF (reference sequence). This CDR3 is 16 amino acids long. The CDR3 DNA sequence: TGTGCCACCAGCAGAGATTTTGGGACAGCGGGCGGGGAGCAGTACTTC. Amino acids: CATSRDFGTAGGEQYF.

CDR3 region: CASSSGTGELFF. The CDR3 DNA follows: TGTGCCAGCAGCTCCGGCACCGGGGAGCTGTTTTTT. The chain couples TRBV5-5 to TRBJ2-2; D unresolved. V gave up 3 bases and J gave up 4 bases, with 4 bases separating them. The CDR3 runs 12 residues. Germline values: CDR1 SGHKS, CDR2 YYEKEE (reference sequence).

In nucleotides, the CDR3 is TGTGCCAGTAGTACAGGCGATAGAAGTATCGGGGAGCTGTTTTTT. This sequence encodes CASSTGDRSIGELFF. The chain has TRBV19 and TRBJ2-2, with D unresolved. Trimming shortened V by 4 bases and J by 7 bases, and 16 bases separated the two germline ends. CDR1 is LNHDA and CDR2 is SQIVND in the germline V gene (reference sequence). This CDR3 has 15 residues.

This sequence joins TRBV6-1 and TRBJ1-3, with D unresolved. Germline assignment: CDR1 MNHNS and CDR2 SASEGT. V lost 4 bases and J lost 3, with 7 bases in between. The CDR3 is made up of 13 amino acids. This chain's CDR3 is CASSGANGNTIYF. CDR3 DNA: TGTGCCAGCAGTGGGGCGAATGGAAACACCATATATTTT.

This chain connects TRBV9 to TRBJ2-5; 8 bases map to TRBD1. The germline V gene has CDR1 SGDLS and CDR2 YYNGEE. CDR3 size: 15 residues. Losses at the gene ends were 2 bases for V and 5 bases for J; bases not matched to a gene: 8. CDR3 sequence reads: CASSVTGASGETQYF. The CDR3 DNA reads TGTGCCAGCAGCGTGACAGGGGCCTCTGGTGAGACCCAGTACTTC.